This TCR beta chain was retrieved from a study of T-cell reconstitution after alpha-beta-depleted transplantation in children. General study findings and limits: Newly produced T cells mostly accounted for T-cell counts and diversity one year post-transplant.

Preparation of the TCRbeta library involved a method that used unique molecular identifiers. One entry per CDR3 protein, called by TCRdb with MiXCR from the PCR reads. The table includes about 980,000 distinct CDR3 sequences, about 29% detected once. The CDR3 extends over 16 amino acids. Germline V gene lookup returns CDR1 ENHRY and CDR2 SYGVKD. After removal of 2 bases from V and 7 bases from J, the junction contained 12 bases not matched to a gene. Turning to this clonotype: Its antigen remains unknown.

The sequence was obtained from a boy under three years old who had a stem cell transplant for SCID, so the T cells may come from the graft donor. The sequencing used PBMCs, mostly from graft donor cells, collected 360 days after TCRalphabeta/CD19-depleted stem cell transplant. V is TRBV10-3 and J is TRBJ2-7; 9 positions agree with TRBD1. CDR3 bases: TGTGCCATCAGTGAGCCCCGGGACAGGGTGACGAAGGAGCAGTACTTC. Translated: CAISEPRDRVTKEQYF.